Listed below are T cell receptor beta chains from one sample, sequenced in a study of blood T cell repertoires in COVID-19. Clones were sequenced by immunoSEQ multiplex PCR, and TCRdb holds only the in-frame ones, with some missing. The sample includes approximately 86,000 clones, around 81% of them seen just once. Sequencing used peripheral blood. These receptors were obtained from a man aged 50-59 years with acute or convalescent COVID-19. Each CDR3 is given with its conserved first and last residue. The D gene is left open where the match is weak. Clone size is stated in some rows and not others, as once, few, many or a class when expanded.

DNA | CDR3 | size | V | D | J
TGCAGCGTTGGGACAGGGCCAGCGAACACCGGGGAGCTGTTTTTT | CSVGTGPANTGELFF | . | TRBV29-1 | TRBD1 | TRBJ2-2
TGTGCCAGCAGAGCTAGCGGGGGCTCCTACAATGAGCAGTTCTTC | CASRASGGSYNEQFF | . | TRBV6-5 | TRBD2 | TRBJ2-1
TGCGCCAGCAGCAACGGGAGAGCTAATGAAAAACTGTTTTTT | CASSNGRANEKLFF | . | TRBV5-1 | . | TRBJ1-4
TGTGCCAGTAGTATAGATGGCCCCTATGGCTACACCTTC | CASSIDGPYGYTF | . | TRBV19 | . | TRBJ1-2
TGCACCAGCACCCGGGACAGGGGGTACGAGCAGTACTTC | CTSTRDRGYEQYF | . | TRBV1 | . | TRBJ2-7
TGTGCCAGCTCCTCCGGGACTAAAGAGCAGTACTTC | CASSSGTKEQYF | few | TRBV18 | TRBD2 | TRBJ2-7
TGTGCCAGCAGCTCGACAGGGGGCAAAAACATTCAGTACTTC | CASSSTGGKNIQYF | . | TRBV7-2 | TRBD1 | TRBJ2-4
TGTGCCAGCAGCCCCCGCGGGGGACAGGGGACCTACGAGCAGTACTTC | CASSPRGGQGTYEQYF | . | TRBV11-2 | TRBD1 | TRBJ2-7
TGTGCCAGCTCATCCGGGACAGGTCCCTACGAGCAGTACTTC | CASSSGTGPYEQYF | . | TRBV18 | TRBD1 | TRBJ2-7
TGTGCCAGCAGCCAAGATGGTTGGACTAGCGGAAACAATGAGCAGTTCTTC | CASSQDGWTSGNNEQFF | . | TRBV3-1/TRBV3-2 | TRBD2 | TRBJ2-1
TGTGCCAGCAGCCCACAGGGGGCCAGCTACAATGAGCAGTTCTTC | CASSPQGASYNEQFF | . | TRBV11-2 | TRBD1 | TRBJ2-1
TGTGCCAGCAGTTACGGAGTCGCGGAGGGAAACACCATATATTTT | CASSYGVAEGNTIYF | . | TRBV6-5 | . | TRBJ1-3
TGCGCCAGCAGCTTGGGGGGACAGAACACCGGGGAGCTGTTTTTT | CASSLGGQNTGELFF | once | TRBV5-1 | . | TRBJ2-2
TGCGCCAGCAGCGATCGGGAGGGTCAGCCCCAGCATTTT | CASSDREGQPQHF | . | TRBV5-1 | . | TRBJ1-5
TGTGCCAGCAGACCACAGGGATCAATGAACACTGAAGCTTTCTTT | CASRPQGSMNTEAFF | . | TRBV4-2 | . | TRBJ1-1
TGTGCCATCAGTGAAGTCAGAGGTAACACCGGGGAGCTGTTTTTT | CAISEVRGNTGELFF | few | TRBV10-3 | . | TRBJ2-2
TGTGCCAGCAGCCCGGCGGGAAGGGGCTCTGGAAACACCATATATTTT | CASSPAGRGSGNTIYF | . | TRBV7-9 | . | TRBJ1-3
TGTGCCAGCTCACCAGCGACAGACTACGAGCAGTACTTC | CASSPATDYEQYF | . | TRBV18 | . | TRBJ2-7
TGTGCCAGCAGCCCTTACGGGGTCTGGATTGGCTACACCTTC | CASSPYGVWIGYTF | . | TRBV7-2 | . | TRBJ1-2
TGCGCCAGCAGCAAAGAGGGGGGTTTAGCCAAAAACATTCAGTACTTC | CASSKEGGLAKNIQYF | . | TRBV4-1 | . | TRBJ2-4
TGTGCCAGTAGTACCCCCCTCTCTGGGGCCAACGTCCTGACTTTC | CASSTPLSGANVLTF | few | TRBV19 | . | TRBJ2-6
TGTGCCAGCAGCTTTACTAGCGCTGGCGAGCAGTACTTC | CASSFTSAGEQYF | . | TRBV7-9 | TRBD2 | TRBJ2-7
TGTGCCAGCAGCTTAGAGGTCTTTGGGGGGACTCAAGAGACCCAGTACTTC | CASSLEVFGGTQETQYF | few | TRBV7-2 | . | TRBJ2-5
TGTGCCATCAGTGAGACAGGGGACAATCAGCCCCAGCATTTT | CAISETGDNQPQHF | . | TRBV10-3 | TRBD1 | TRBJ1-5
TGTGCCAGCAGTCCGACAGCCCAAGAGCAGTACTTC | CASSPTAQEQYF | few | TRBV27 | . | TRBJ2-7
TGTGCCAGCAGTTCACAGGGGGCTGGAGGGTCACCCCTCCACTTT | CASSSQGAGGSPLHF | . | TRBV28 | TRBD1 | TRBJ1-6
TGTGCCAGCAGGAAGGAGTTAGCTTTCTTT | CASRKELAFF | . | TRBV2 | . | TRBJ1-1
TGTGCCATCAGTGAGTCGAGGACTGATTCTCAAGAGACCCAGTACTTC | CAISESRTDSQETQYF | . | TRBV10-3 | . | TRBJ2-5
TGTGCCAGCAGCGTAGTCGGGGTACCCGACACTGAAGCTTTCTTT | CASSVVGVPDTEAFF | . | TRBV9 | . | TRBJ1-1
TGCGCCAGCAGCCTTACTAGCGGGGGGGCGGCGAACACCGGGGAGCTGTTTTTT | CASSLTSGGAANTGELFF | . | TRBV5-1 | TRBD2 | TRBJ2-2
TGTGCCAGCATCCCTGGGGACAGGGTCGGTTCACCCCTCCACTTT | CASIPGDRVGSPLHF | . | TRBV28 | TRBD1 | TRBJ1-6
TGTGCCAGCAGCGTCGGACAAATTAATTCACCCCTCCACTTT | CASSVGQINSPLHF | . | TRBV9 | . | TRBJ1-6
TGTGCCAGCAGTCCCTCGGCGGGAGGGGGGTACAATGAGCAGTTCTTC | CASSPSAGGGYNEQFF | few | TRBV6-2/TRBV6-3 | TRBD2 | TRBJ2-1
TGTGCCAGCAGCCAAGTGCTAGCGGGAGGTAACAATGAGCAGTTCTTC | CASSQVLAGGNNEQFF | . | TRBV4-2 | TRBD2 | TRBJ2-1
TGCGCCAGCAGTCGGGACAGGGTAGTCCCCTACGAGCAGTACTTC | CASSRDRVVPYEQYF | . | TRBV10-1 | TRBD1 | TRBJ2-7
TGTGCCAGCAGTTACGTGCGGGAGGCCGGGGCCAACGTCCTGACTTTC | CASSYVREAGANVLTF | . | TRBV6-2/TRBV6-3 | TRBD2 | TRBJ2-6
TGTGCCAGCGGAGGACAGGGTGGGGGATATGGCTACACCTTC | CASGGQGGGYGYTF | . | TRBV6-5 | TRBD1 | TRBJ1-2
TGTGCCAGCAGCCATCGCCACCTTTTCGGACTCTCGAACACTGAAGCTTTCTTT | CASSHRHLFGLSNTEAFF | . | TRBV5-5 | . | TRBJ1-1
TGTGCCAGCAGCTTAGACCTCTCTAGCGGGGAGGAAGAGACCCAGTACTTC | CASSLDLSSGEEETQYF | . | TRBV7-9 | TRBD2 | TRBJ2-5
TGTGCCAGCAGCTTGGGTGAGAACGGTGGCTACACCTTC | CASSLGENGGYTF | . | TRBV5-6 | . | TRBJ1-2
TGTGCCAGCAGGGAGGGACAGACAACCCTCCAATTC | CASREGQTTLQF | . | TRBV25-1 | TRBD1 | TRBJ1-2
TGTGCCAGCCGGTACGGGAATAGCAATCAGCCCCAGCATTTT | CASRYGNSNQPQHF | . | TRBV6-6 | . | TRBJ1-5
TGTGCCAGCAGCGCGGACAGGGCCTACGAGCAGTACTTC | CASSADRAYEQYF | . | TRBV28 | TRBD1 | TRBJ2-7
TGCGCCAGCAGCTATACCCGGGACACCACAGATACGCAGTATTTT | CASSYTRDTTDTQYF | . | TRBV5-1 | . | TRBJ2-3
TGCGCCAGCAGCCAAGAAGGCAGACTAGCGGGGGACACGCGGACCACAGATACGCAGTATTTT | CASSQEGRLAGDTRTTDTQYF | . | TRBV4-1 | TRBD2 | TRBJ2-3
TGTGCCAGCAGCTTACCCCGGCCAGCGGGGGAGAACACTGAAGCTTTCTTT | CASSLPRPAGENTEAFF | . | TRBV7-9 | . | TRBJ1-1